The source of this T cell receptor (beta chain) is a study of shared clonotypes between healthy human individuals. Germline CDR1 is GTSNPN and CDR2 is SVGIG (reference sequence). The CDR3 consists of 16 residues. With V trimmed by 2 bases and J by 0 bases, 7 bases remained unmatched. A single count supports this clone. Its antigen is not identified. TCRdb's table, derived via immunoSEQ multiplex PCR, lists solely in-frame clones and lacks some. This sample has roughly 2.5 million clones, with 85% to 95% found just once. Study-wide results and caveats: Memory subsets had estimated richness that was generally smaller than that of naive subsets.

Sample: naive CD4+ T cells sorted from blood. The subset was: CD45RA+ positively selected. The chain combines TRBV30 with TRBJ2-1, with TRBD1 matching over 7 bases. This clonotype originated in a man aged 18 to 29 in good health. The CDR3, as DNA: TGTGCCTGGAGTACGAGAGGGGGCCGCTCCTACAATGAGCAGTTCTTC. This encodes CAWSTRGGRSYNEQFF.